The source of this TCR beta chain is a study of T cells after posttransplantation cyclophosphamide. Study-wide points: TRB overlap between skin or GI tissue T cells and blood was limited. Later blood repertoires were often dominated by clones from the donor CD8+ memory compartment.

Some clones are missing from TCRdb's copy, which holds only in-frame ones; the method was immunoSEQ multiplex PCR. The specimen gives fewer than 2,000 clones without singletons; the ten biggest hold 11% to 15%. Cyclophosphamide on days +3 and +4 followed busulfan-fludarabine conditioning and a marrow graft. At least ten counts were recorded for this clone. Its antigen is unidentified. Germline V gene lookup returns CDR1 LGHNA and CDR2 YSLEER. The CDR3 loop spans 15 amino acids. J gave up 6 bases and V 4 bases, and 10 bases lay outside the gene matches. This sample comprised PBMCs, obtained roughly 35 days after allogeneic stem cell transplant with posttransplant cyclophosphamide. The clonotype originates from a female patient in her sixties who received an allogeneic stem cell transplant from a related donor and was CMV-positive. Some T cells may be transferred from the graft donor. The chain is built from TRBV4-3 and TRBJ2-7; TRBD1 matches 9 bases. The CDR3 DNA sequence: TGCGCCAGCAGCCCACAGGGGGCGCGTGTTGGCGAGCAGTACTTC. Amino acids: CASSPQGARVGEQYF.